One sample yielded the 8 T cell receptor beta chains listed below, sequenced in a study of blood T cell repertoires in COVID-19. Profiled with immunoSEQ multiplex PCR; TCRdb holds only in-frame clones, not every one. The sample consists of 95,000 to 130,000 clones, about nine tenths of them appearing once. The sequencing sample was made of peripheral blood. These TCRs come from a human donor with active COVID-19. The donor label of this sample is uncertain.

For the CDR3, the DNA is TGCGCCAGCAGCCAAGATCTGGGACAGGGCTACGAGCAGTACTTC. Encoded protein: CASSQDLGQGYEQYF. The genes are TRBV4-1 and TRBJ2-7; 9 bases are shared with TRBD1. Trimming removed 0 bases from V and 3 bases from J; junction bases left unmatched: 3. CDR1 is MGHRA and CDR2 is YSYEKL in the germline V gene. The CDR3 is 15 amino acids.

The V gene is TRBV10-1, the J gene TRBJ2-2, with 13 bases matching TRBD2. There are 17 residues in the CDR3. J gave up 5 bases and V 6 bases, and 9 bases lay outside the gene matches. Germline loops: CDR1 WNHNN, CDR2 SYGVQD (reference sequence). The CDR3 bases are TGCGCCAGCAGGGATACTAGCGGGGGGGCCGGGACCGGGGAGCTGTTTTTT. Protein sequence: CASRDTSGGAGTGELFF.

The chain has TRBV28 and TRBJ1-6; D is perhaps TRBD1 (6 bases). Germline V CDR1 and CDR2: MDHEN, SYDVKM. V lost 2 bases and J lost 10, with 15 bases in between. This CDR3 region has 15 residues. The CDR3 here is CASSLESGGQSPLHF. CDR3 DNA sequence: TGTGCCAGCAGTTTAGAATCCGGGGGGCAGTCACCCCTCCACTTT.

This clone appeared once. The CDR3: CASGLTGVVGTGELFF. CDR3 bases: TGCGCCAGCGGTCTCACAGGGGTAGTTGGGACCGGGGAGCTGTTTTTT. The chain is built from TRBV10-1 and TRBJ2-2; 7 nucleotides align to TRBD1. The V gene's germline CDR1 is WNHNN and CDR2 SYGVQD (reference sequence). Trimming cost V 8 bases and J 5 bases; bases outside gene matches: 14. This CDR3 comprises 16 residues.

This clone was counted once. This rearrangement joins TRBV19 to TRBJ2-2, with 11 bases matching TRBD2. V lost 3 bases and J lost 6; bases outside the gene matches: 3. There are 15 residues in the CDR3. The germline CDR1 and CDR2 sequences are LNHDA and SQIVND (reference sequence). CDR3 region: CASSMVAGGPGELFF. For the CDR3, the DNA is TGTGCCAGTAGTATGGTAGCGGGGGGGCCCGGGGAGCTGTTTTTT.

CDR3 amino acids: CASSSKGPGLAGAYEQYF. The CDR3 bases are TGTGCCAGCAGCTCCAAGGGCCCGGGACTAGCGGGGGCCTACGAGCAGTACTTC. V gene TRBV9 combines with J gene TRBJ2-7, with 14 positions matching TRBD2. The CDR3 length is 18 residues. Germline V lookup: CDR1 SGDLS, CDR2 YYNGEE. After removal of 4 bases from V and 2 bases from J, the junction contained 11 bases not matched to a gene.

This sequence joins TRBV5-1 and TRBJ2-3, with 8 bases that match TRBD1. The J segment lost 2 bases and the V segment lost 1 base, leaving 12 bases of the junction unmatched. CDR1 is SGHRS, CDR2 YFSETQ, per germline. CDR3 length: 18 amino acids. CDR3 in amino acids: CASSLSVPGQGLTDTQYF. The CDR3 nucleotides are TGCGCCAGCAGCTTGTCGGTCCCTGGACAGGGTCTCACAGATACGCAGTATTTT. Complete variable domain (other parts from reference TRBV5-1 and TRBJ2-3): KAGVTQTPRYLIKTRGQQVTLSCSPISGHRSVSWYQQTPGQGLQFLFEYFSETQRNKGNFPGRFSGRQFSNSRSEMNVSTLELGDSALYLCASSLSVPGQGLTDTQYFGPGTRLTVL.

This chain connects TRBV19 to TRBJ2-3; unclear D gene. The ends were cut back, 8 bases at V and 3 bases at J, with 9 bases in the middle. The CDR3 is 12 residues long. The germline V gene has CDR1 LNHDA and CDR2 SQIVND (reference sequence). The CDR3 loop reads CASSIATDTQYF. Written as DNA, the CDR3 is TGTGCCAGTTCTATTGCGACAGATACGCAGTATTTT.